A selection of T cell receptor beta chains follows, all from one sample in a study of blood T cell repertoires in COVID-19. TCRdb's copy holds only in-frame clones and misses some; the assay was immunoSEQ multiplex PCR. This table has fewer than 500,000 clones, around 88% appearing once. The sample consisted of peripheral blood. These receptors all come from a woman in her 30s with acute or convalescent COVID-19. Both conserved end residues are part of each CDR3. A D gene is named only where the DNA matches it firmly.

d_call j_call v_call cdr3_nt cdr3_aa
. TRBJ1-5 TRBV29-1 TGCAGCGCCAATGTGAGGAGTCAGGGGCAGCCCCAGCATTTT CSANVRSQGQPQHF
. TRBJ1-5 TRBV6-5 TGTGCCAGCAGACAGGGAAATGGGAATCAGCCCCAGCATTTT CASRQGNGNQPQHF
TRBD1 TRBJ2-3 TRBV29-1 TGCAGCGTTAGGGACAGGCCCAGCACAGATACGCAGTATTTT CSVRDRPSTDTQYF
TRBD2 TRBJ2-1 TRBV27 TGTGCCAGCAGTTTACGCGGCGGGGGCTACAATGAGCAGTTCTTC CASSLRGGGYNEQFF
. TRBJ2-2 TRBV6-5 TGTGCCAGCACCAGGGGCGTCGGGACCGGGGAGCTGTTTTTT CASTRGVGTGELFF
. TRBJ2-2 TRBV29-1 TGCAGCGTTGAAGTCTACGGGACCGGGGAGCTGTTTTTT CSVEVYGTGELFF
. TRBJ1-6 TRBV9 TGTGCCAGCAGCGTAGAGGGGATAGCACCCCTCCACTTT CASSVEGIAPLHF
TRBD2 TRBJ2-1 TRBV7-9 TGTGCCAGCAGCTTAGGGGGGACTAGCGGGGTCTATGAGCAGTTCTTC CASSLGGTSGVYEQFF
. TRBJ1-3 TRBV6-5 TGTGCCAGCAGTTACTCGTCGCGTGGAAACACCATATATTTT CASSYSSRGNTIYF
TRBD2 TRBJ2-3 TRBV12-5 TGTGCTAGTGGTTTGGCCATCTTTGGCGGGGGAAGAGATACGCAGTATTTT CASGLAIFGGGRDTQYF